What follows are 25 T cell receptor beta chains derived from one specimen sequenced in a study of cytomegalovirus exposure and HLA in healthy donors. TCRdb's table, derived via immunoSEQ multiplex PCR, lists solely in-frame clones and lacks some. The data contain some 260,000 clones, less than 95% of them singletons. Material for sequencing was PBMCs. The receptor set was obtained from a woman in her twenties or thirties in good health and CMV-seronegative.

This chain joins TRBV15 and TRBJ1-4; a possible D gene is TRBD1 (5 bases). CDR1 and CDR2 (germline): LNHNV, YYDKDF (reference sequence). This CDR3 spans 16 amino acids. The ends were cut back, 5 bases at V and 5 bases at J, with 18 bases in the middle. CDR3 loop: CATSVRGGGLNEKLFF. In DNA, the CDR3 is TGTGCCACCAGCGTAAGGGGTGGGGGTTTGAATGAAAAACTGTTTTTT.

This chain connects TRBV11-1 to TRBJ2-5; 9 bases are a match to TRBD1. Unmatched junction bases numbered 11, after V lost 7 bases and J lost 5 bases. Germline CDR1 and CDR2: SGHAT and FQDESV (reference sequence). The CDR3 is 15 residues long. The CDR3 here is CASTQGQGIVETQYF. In nucleotides, the CDR3 is TGTGCCAGCACCCAAGGACAGGGGATTGTGGAGACCCAGTACTTC.

The gene calls are TRBV29-1 and TRBJ2-5; a weak D match, TRBD1 (6 bases). The CDR3 covers 13 residues. Germline V gene sequence: CDR1 SQVTM, CDR2 ANQGSEA. V was clipped by 3 bases and J by 2 bases, with 10 bases between them. This chain's CDR3 is CSVDQGQQETQYF. In nucleotides, the CDR3 is TGCAGCGTTGATCAGGGACAACAAGAGACCCAGTACTTC.

This chain connects TRBV19 to TRBJ2-3; 13 bases fit TRBD2. V dropped 4 bases and J dropped 4; count of bases not matched to a gene: 8. Germline assignment: CDR1 LNHDA and CDR2 SQIVND (reference sequence). This CDR3 region has 17 residues. For the CDR3, the DNA is TGTGCCAGTAGTACGATAGGCGGACTAGCGGGAGCAGATACGCAGTATTTT. It translates to CASSTIGGLAGADTQYF. Drawing the rest from reference TRBV19 and TRBJ2-3, the complete variable domain is DGGITQSPKYLFRKEGQNVTLSCEQNLNHDAMYWYRQDPGQGLRLIYYSQIVNDFQKGDIAEGYSVSREKKESFPLTVTSAQKNPTAFYLCASSTIGGLAGADTQYFGPGTRLTVL.

A remark on this clone: Relative to the germline gene, one junction end is altered; a read error may explain this. The chain carries TRBV7-2 and TRBJ2-5, with TRBD2 matching 8 bases. This CDR3 comprises 15 residues. Per germline, CDR1 SGHTA and CDR2 FQGNSA. Here the CDR3 reads CASSSQGSGSLDMDF. The DNA of the CDR3 is TGTGCCAGCAGCTCCCAGGGCAGCGGGAGCCTGGATATGGACTTC.

V is TRBV19 and J is TRBJ2-1; maybe TRBD1 (6 bases). V was pared by 3 bases and J by 8 bases, with 20 bases between. Germline CDR1 reads LNHDA; CDR2 reads SQIVND (reference sequence). This CDR3 contains 16 residues. Here the CDR3 reads CASSISGGQSRDEQFF. DNA of the CDR3: TGTGCCAGTAGTATCTCCGGAGGACAGTCCCGGGATGAGCAGTTCTTC.

The CDR3 loop reads CASRPGTSRSPYEQYF. The DNA for the CDR3 is TGTGCCAGCAGGCCCGGGACTTCTAGATCACCTTACGAGCAGTACTTC. This chain links TRBV5-4 with TRBJ2-7, with a weak D call TRBD2 (6 bases). With 5 bases removed from V and 4 bases from J, the gap between germline ends came to 22 bases. This CDR3 comprises 16 residues. Germline assignment: CDR1 SGHNT and CDR2 YYREEE (reference sequence).

This clone was seen a few times. The chain employs TRBV7-9 and TRBJ2-3; TRBD2 might be the D (6 bases). CDR3 length equals 19 residues. V was pared by 5 bases and J by 1 base, with 25 bases between. Per the germline V gene, CDR1 is SEHNR and CDR2 is FQNEAQ (reference sequence). This CDR3 is CASSPIPGAEGSRTDTQYF. DNA of the CDR3: TGTGCCAGCAGCCCTATCCCAGGAGCGGAGGGCTCCCGCACAGATACGCAGTATTTT.

The rearrangement joins TRBV28 to TRBJ1-5; D gene unclear. The germline gives CDR1 MDHEN, CDR2 SYDVKM. The CDR3 is 15 residues long. V lost 2 bases and J lost 0, with 8 bases in between. DNA of the CDR3: TGTGCCAGCAGTTTAGGGCAGTATAGCAATCAGCCCCAGCATTTT. Encoded protein: CASSLGQYSNQPQHF.

V is TRBV4-2 and J is TRBJ2-2, with 12 bases lining up with TRBD2. Trimming at V came to 6 bases and at J to 7 bases, leaving 6 bases not matched to a gene. Per the germline V gene, CDR1 is LGHNA and CDR2 is YNFKEQ. There are 15 residues in the CDR3. The CDR3 reads CASSLLAGGNGELFF. In DNA form, the CDR3 reads TGTGCCAGCAGTCTACTAGCGGGAGGTAACGGGGAGCTGTTTTTT.

The rearrangement joins TRBV19 to TRBJ2-1, with 12 bases aligning to TRBD2. The CDR3 is made up of 15 amino acids. With V trimmed by 7 bases and J by 8 bases, 9 bases remained unmatched. Germline-derived CDR1 and CDR2 are LNHDA and SQIVND (reference sequence). Written as DNA, the CDR3 is TGTGCCAGTATCCCGACTAGCGGGAGTCGGGATGAGCAGTTCTTC. Encoded protein: CASIPTSGSRDEQFF.

The chain combines TRBV4-1 with TRBJ2-2; 14 nucleotides align to TRBD2. CDR1 is MGHRA, CDR2 YSYEKL, per germline. V dropped 3 bases and J dropped 8; count of bases not matched to a gene: 11. The CDR3 spans 18 residues. CDR3 nucleotides: TGCGCCAGCAGCCAGGGACACCCGGGACTAGCGGGAGCGGGGGAGCTGTTTTTT. It translates to CASSQGHPGLAGAGELFF.

The chain links TRBV13 to TRBJ2-7; D uncertain. The CDR3 covers 14 residues. Per germline, CDR1 PRHDT and CDR2 FYEKMQ (reference sequence). The V and J ends lost 0 bases and 2 bases respectively, with 8 bases between them. Written as DNA, the CDR3 is TGTGCCAGCAGCTTAGGGGCTGCCCCCTACGAGCAGTACTTC. Translation gives CASSLGAAPYEQYF. Together with reference TRBV13 and TRBJ2-7, the CDR3 gives the full variable domain: AAGVIQSPRHLIKEKRETATLKCYPIPRHDTVYWYQQGPGQDPQFLISFYEKMQSDKGSIPDRFSAQQFSDYHSELNMSSLELGDSALYFCASSLGAAPYEQYFGPGTRLTVT.

The chain links TRBV5-8 to TRBJ2-1; the D gene is possibly TRBD2 (6 bases). The CDR3 is 15 residues long. The germline gives CDR1 SGHTS, CDR2 YDEGEE. V dropped 0 bases and J dropped 8 bases, with 15 bases sitting between them. This chain's CDR3 is CASSLVGGGTHEQFF. The CDR3 DNA follows: TGTGCCAGCAGCTTGGTCGGGGGTGGCACACATGAGCAGTTCTTC.

The V and J genes are TRBV7-7 and TRBJ2-1; the match to TRBD2 covers 10 bases. The CDR3 spans 17 residues. Trimming at V came to 1 base and at J to 6 bases, leaving 9 bases not matched to a gene. CDR1 is SSHAT, CDR2 FNYEAQ, per germline (reference sequence). CDR3 amino acids: CASSLDPAGGPGNEQFF. DNA of the CDR3: TGTGCCAGCAGCTTAGATCCAGCGGGAGGGCCAGGCAATGAGCAGTTCTTC.

This rearrangement joins TRBV11-2 to TRBJ2-1; TRBD2 aligns across 12 bases. CDR3 size: 16 residues. With V trimmed by 6 bases and J by 2 bases, 5 bases remained unmatched. CDR1 is SGHAT, CDR2 FQNNGV, per germline. CDR3 protein: CASRESSGRAYNEQFF. In DNA form, the CDR3 reads TGTGCCAGCAGAGAATCTAGCGGGAGGGCCTACAATGAGCAGTTCTTC.

This chain uses TRBV10-3 with TRBJ2-5, with TRBD1 matching 12 bases. Trimming at V came to 6 bases and at J to 5 bases, leaving 7 bases not matched to a gene. Germline V CDR1 and CDR2: ENHRY, SYGVKD. The CDR3 loop spans 15 amino acids. The CDR3 coding sequence is TGTGCCATCAGCGGGACAGGGGGCGTGGGGGAGACCCAGTACTTC. It specifies CAISGTGGVGETQYF.

The V call is TRBV28, the J call TRBJ2-2; D ambiguous. Looked up from germline, CDR1 is MDHEN and CDR2 is SYDVKM. V lost 4 bases and J 6 bases, leaving 12 bases between the germline ends. The CDR3 is 14 amino acids. CDR3 in amino acids: CASSSRVSSGELFF. As DNA, the CDR3 is TGTGCCAGCAGTTCTCGGGTCAGCTCCGGGGAGCTGTTTTTT. The complete variable domain, with remaining parts taken from reference TRBV28 and TRBJ2-2, reads DVKVTQSSRYLVKRTGEKVFLECVQDMDHENMFWYRQDPGLGLRLIYFSYDVKMKEKGDIPEGYSVSREKKERFSLILESASTNQTSMYLCASSSRVSSGELFFGEGSRLTVL.

This clone was observed a handful of times. The chain combines TRBV7-2 with TRBJ1-2; 8 nucleotides align to TRBD1. V shed 4 bases, J shed 5 bases, and the junction held 0 bases outside the gene matches. The CDR3 totals 12 residues. Germline V gene lookup returns CDR1 SGHTA and CDR2 FQGNSA. The CDR3 protein is CASSWTGYGYTF. CDR3 sequence (DNA): TGTGCCAGCAGCTGGACAGGGTATGGCTACACCTTC.

The chain combines TRBV15 with TRBJ2-7, with TRBD2 as a possible D gene (5 bases). Germline V gives CDR1 LNHNV, CDR2 YYDKDF (reference sequence). V was pared by 1 base and J by 12 bases, with 19 bases between. The CDR3 has 14 amino acids. As DNA, the CDR3 is TGTGCCACCAGCAGAGGTGGGGAGTCGAGCCGGGCGTACTTC. Translating gives CATSRGGESSRAYF. The full variable domain, rest sourced from reference TRBV15 and TRBJ2-7, is DAMVIQNPRYQVTQFGKPVTLSCSQTLNHNVMYWYQQKSSQAPKLLFHYYDKDFNNEADTPDNFQSRRPNTSFCFLDIRSPGLGDTAMYLCATSRGGESSRAYFGPGTRLTVT.

This clone was detected only a few times. The chain joins TRBV28 to TRBJ1-1; no definite D call. The CDR3 consists of 11 residues. Germline loops: CDR1 MDHEN, CDR2 SYDVKM. Trimming took 8 bases from V and 0 from J, leaving 4 bases between them. The CDR3 DNA reads TGTGCCAGCCAGGTGAACACTGAAGCTTTCTTT. Translating gives CASQVNTEAFF.

J is TRBJ2-7 and V is TRBV5-1; 9 nucleotides align to TRBD1. J was trimmed by 4 bases and V by 4 bases; bases with no gene match: 6. Germline values: CDR1 SGHRS, CDR2 YFSETQ. The CDR3 has 14 residues. This CDR3 is CASSRGTGLYEQYF. Here the CDR3 DNA reads TGCGCCAGCAGCCGCGGGACAGGGCTTTACGAGCAGTACTTC.

This chain uses TRBV9 with TRBJ2-6, with D hard to call. Trimming cost V 0 bases and J 4 bases, with 11 bases left between them. The CDR3 covers 16 residues. CDR1 is SGDLS and CDR2 is YYNGEE in the germline V gene. In DNA form, the CDR3 reads TGTGCCAGCAGCGTAGAGAGGCCCCACGGGGCCAACGTCCTGACTTTC. This codes for CASSVERPHGANVLTF.

The genes are TRBV30 and TRBJ2-5; no reliable D call. Germline values: CDR1 GTSNPN, CDR2 SVGIG (reference sequence). The CDR3 is 10 residues long. V lost 4 bases to trimming and J lost 5 bases, with 5 bases between them. CDR3 in DNA: TGTGCCTGGACTGGTGAGACCCAGTACTTC. Its translation: CAWTGETQYF.

CDR3 DNA sequence: TGTGCCAGTAAGCAGTTTCTCGGGGCAGATACGCAGTATTTT. This gives the protein CASKQFLGADTQYF. The chain has TRBV19 and TRBJ2-3, with TRBD2 as a possible D gene (5 bases). Germline CDR1 LNHDA, CDR2 SQIVND (reference sequence). The CDR3 spans 14 residues. With 7 bases removed from V and 4 bases from J, the gap between germline ends came to 15 bases.